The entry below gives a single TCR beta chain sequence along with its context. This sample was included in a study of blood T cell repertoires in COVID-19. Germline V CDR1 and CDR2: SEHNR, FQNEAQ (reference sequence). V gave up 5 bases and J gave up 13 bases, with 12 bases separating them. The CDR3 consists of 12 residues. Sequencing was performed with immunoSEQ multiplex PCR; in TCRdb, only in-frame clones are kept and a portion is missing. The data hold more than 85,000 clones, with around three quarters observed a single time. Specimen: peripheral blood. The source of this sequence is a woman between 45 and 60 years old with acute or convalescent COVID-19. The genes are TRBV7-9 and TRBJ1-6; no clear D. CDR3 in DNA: TGTGCCAGCAGCCCGGGGTCGGCTCCCCTCCACTTT. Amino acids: CASSPGSAPLHF.